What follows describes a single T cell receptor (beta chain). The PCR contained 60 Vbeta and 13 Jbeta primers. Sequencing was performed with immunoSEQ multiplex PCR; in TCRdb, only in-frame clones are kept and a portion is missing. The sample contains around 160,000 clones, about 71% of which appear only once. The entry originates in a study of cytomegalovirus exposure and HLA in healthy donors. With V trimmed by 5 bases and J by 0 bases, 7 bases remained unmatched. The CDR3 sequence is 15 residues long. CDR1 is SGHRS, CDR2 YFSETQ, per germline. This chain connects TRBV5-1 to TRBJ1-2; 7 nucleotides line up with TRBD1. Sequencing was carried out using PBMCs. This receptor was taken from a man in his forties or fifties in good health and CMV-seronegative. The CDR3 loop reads CASRVDRVANYGYTF. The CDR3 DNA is TGCGCCAGCAGAGTTGACAGGGTGGCTAACTATGGCTACACCTTC.